A selection of T cell receptor beta chains follows, all from one sample in a study of CD4+ T cells in melanoma. The assay was immunoSEQ multiplex PCR, and TCRdb's table has in-frame clones only and misses some. Of 110,000 to 150,000 clones in the sample, around 90% were seen once. These receptors were collected from a human donor with melanoma. Each CDR3 is given with its conserved first and last residue. The D gene is left open where the match is weak. Clone size is stated in some rows and not others, as once, few, many or a class when expanded.

d_gene,j_gene,v_gene,abundance,CDR3nt,CDR3aa
TRBD1,TRBJ2-1,TRBV18,.,TGTGCCAGCTCACCTAGGGGGACAGGCAATGAGCAGTTCTTC,CASSPRGTGNEQFF
TRBD2,TRBJ2-5,TRBV5-8,.,TGTGCCAGCAGCTTGGCCGGACTAGCGGGGGGTCAAGAGACCCAGTACTTC,CASSLAGLAGGQETQYF
.,TRBJ1-2,TRBV30,.,TGTGCCTGGAGTGTATTTTTCACCTACACCTTC,CAWSVFFTYTF
TRBD2,TRBJ2-2,TRBV5-1,once,TGCGCCAGCAGCTTGGGACTAGCGGGGAGCACCGGGGAGCTGTTTTTT,CASSLGLAGSTGELFF
.,TRBJ2-3,TRBV6-6,.,TGTGCCAGCAGTTTCGTTGGCACAGATACGCAGTATTTT,CASSFVGTDTQYF
TRBD1,TRBJ2-5,TRBV5-1,.,TGCGCCAGCAGCTTTAGTCCCGGGACAGTAGGCCAAGAGACCCAGTACTTC,CASSFSPGTVGQETQYF
TRBD2,TRBJ2-1,TRBV9,.,TGTGCCAGCAGCGAATTTAGCGGGGGCTCCAGACTCTACAATGAGCAGTTCTTC,CASSEFSGGSRLYNEQFF
.,TRBJ2-3,TRBV18,.,TGTGCCAGCTCACCCCAGGGGTATGGAGATACGCAGTATTTT,CASSPQGYGDTQYF
.,TRBJ1-6,TRBV6-1,.,TGTGCCAGCGTATGGGGTGGGACCCCTAGCTCACCCCTCCACTTT,CASVWGGTPSSPLHF
TRBD2,TRBJ2-3,TRBV4-2,.,TGTGCCAGCAGCCAAGATTATGCTAGCGGGGGATATACGCAGTATTTT,CASSQDYASGGYTQYF
TRBD2,TRBJ2-3,TRBV19,.,TGTGCCAGTAGTGTTAGTCGCGGGGGGGCGAGCACAGATACGCAGTATTTT,CASSVSRGGASTDTQYF
.,TRBJ2-7,TRBV30,.,TGTGCCTGGAGTAGGGTAGCGACAGGACCCTACGAGCAGTACTTC,CAWSRVATGPYEQYF
.,TRBJ2-5,TRBV5-1,.,TGCGCCAGCAGTGTCGATGCTAGCAGCGCAGAGACCCAGTACTTC,CASSVDASSAETQYF
TRBD2,TRBJ2-1,TRBV5-1,.,TGCGCCAGCAGCTCGCGGGGGACCTACAATGAGCAGTTCTTC,CASSSRGTYNEQFF
.,TRBJ2-3,TRBV10-2,.,TGCGCCAGCATCGAGCCAGGCGTGGCAGATACGCAGTATTTT,CASIEPGVADTQYF
.,TRBJ2-7,TRBV2,.,TGTGCCAGCGCTAAACAGGTCTACGAGCAGTACTTC,CASAKQVYEQYF
.,TRBJ2-4,TRBV27,.,TGTGCCAGCAGTTTACTCGCTGCCAAAAACATTCAGTACTTC,CASSLLAAKNIQYF
.,TRBJ2-7,TRBV7-5,.,TGTGCCAGAAGCCCACCGGACAGGACGGAGTACGAGCAGTACTTC,CARSPPDRTEYEQYF
TRBD1,TRBJ2-7,TRBV7-2,.,TGTGCCAGCAGCCTAGGGACAGGGACCTACGAGCAGTACTTC,CASSLGTGTYEQYF
TRBD2,TRBJ2-2,TRBV5-1,.,TGCGCCAGCACTAGCGGGGCACCAGGCGGGGAGCTGTTTTTT,CASTSGAPGGELFF
.,TRBJ2-5,TRBV6-5,.,TGTGCCAGCAGTCTTCTGAACACTGGCGAGACCCAGTACTTC,CASSLLNTGETQYF
.,TRBJ1-3,TRBV9,.,TGTGCCAGCAGTGAAGCGACAGGTTTCTCTGGAAACACCATATATTTT,CASSEATGFSGNTIYF
.,TRBJ2-7,TRBV7-9,.,TGTGCCAGCAGCGTTGCGGACAGGCAGTACTTC,CASSVADRQYF
.,TRBJ2-5,TRBV5-1,once,TGCGCCAGCAGCTTCGGACCTAACCCTAGAGAGACCCAGTACTTC,CASSFGPNPRETQYF
.,TRBJ2-1,TRBV7-2,.,TGTGCCAGCAGCTTAGTTTGGGAAACCTACAATGAGCAGTTCTTC,CASSLVWETYNEQFF
.,TRBJ1-1,TRBV6-1,once,TGTGCCAGCAGTGAAGCGCCTTTGCAGGCGAGAGTGGCTGAAGCTTTCTTT,CASSEAPLQARVAEAFF
TRBD1,TRBJ1-6,TRBV9,few,TGTGCCAGCAGCGTAGGGACAGGGGCTTCACCCCTCCACTTT,CASSVGTGASPLHF
.,TRBJ2-5,TRBV7-3,.,TGTGCCAGCAGCTTAACCGGGACAGAGACCCAGTACTTC,CASSLTGTETQYF
TRBD1,TRBJ1-5,TRBV19,.,TGTGCCAGTAGTATTGGGCGACAGGGGGCTTCTGAGCCCCAGCATTTT,CASSIGRQGASEPQHF
.,TRBJ2-2,TRBV5-1,.,TGCGCCAGCAGCCTACCCGACACCTCGAACACCGGGGAGCTGTTTTTT,CASSLPDTSNTGELFF
.,TRBJ2-5,TRBV15,.,TGTGCCACCAGCTATCCCCGGGACAGCCCTGGGGGGGAGACCCAGTACTTC,CATSYPRDSPGGETQYF
TRBD1,TRBJ1-6,TRBV5-1,.,TGCGCCAGCAGCTTGGGGACAGGGGCCGACAATTCACCCCTCCACTTT,CASSLGTGADNSPLHF
TRBD2,TRBJ2-7,TRBV4-1,.,TGCGCCAGCAGCCAAATTAGCGGGTTCTCCTACGAGCAGTACTTC,CASSQISGFSYEQYF